This TCR beta chain appears in the sequencing data of a study of blood T cell repertoires in COVID-19. Study background: Samples representing acute and convalescent COVID-19 were sourced from the United States, Italy and Spain. Nucleic acid was either cDNA or gDNA, and it came from T cells, B-cell-depleted T cells, or PBMCs.

The CDR3 has 14 residues. Germline CDR1 is MDHEN and CDR2 is SYDVKM. V shed 8 bases and J 2 bases; nucleotides not matched to a gene: 7. Original handling: Cell counts per sample came from amplifying reference gene primers. Assay: immunoSEQ multiplex PCR; the TCRdb copy retains only in-frame clones and omits some. The V and J calls and clone size were taken over from that table, and D and trimming were inferred from the DNA. The sample contains fewer than 70,000 clones, over 75% of which appear only once. The sample was peripheral blood. The clonotype was recovered from a man older than 75 with acute or convalescent COVID-19. The J gene is TRBJ2-7, the V gene TRBV28, with 9 bases matching TRBD2. Written as DNA, the CDR3 is TGTGCCAGCGGTAAAGCGGGAGGACCCTACGAGCAGTACTTC. As protein: CASGKAGGPYEQYF.